This T cell receptor beta chain was sequenced in a study of Graves' ophthalmopathy and Graves' hyperthyroidism. Study summary: Hyperthyroidism showing no ophthalmopathy within 18 months of follow-up was stable. Study-level findings and limits: Blood also harbored most expanded thyroid clonotypes above 0.001 frequency.

A remark on this clonotype: Its antigen is as yet unknown.

RNA transcripts were the source from which TCR beta CDR3 regions were amplified. The library came from an HTBI-primed first-round RT-PCR and a second-round multiplex PCR. A single record per CDR3 protein comes from TCRdb applying MiXCR to the multiplex PCR reads. The profile shows over a million distinct CDR3 sequences, about 35% of them singletons. The CDR3 sequence is 13 residues long. The V and J ends lost 3 bases and 10 bases respectively, with 15 bases between them. Germline V lookup: CDR1 LNHDA, CDR2 SQIVND (reference sequence). This clonotype was obtained from an adult man with Graves' hyperthyroidism. The chain employs TRBV19 and TRBJ1-1; no reliable D call. Input material: peripheral blood or thyroid tissue (not recorded which). CDR3 in DNA: TGTGCCAGTAGTATGGAATCACCGGCCCCAGCTTTCTTT. It encodes CASSMESPAPAFF. The full variable domain, completed using reference TRBV19 and TRBJ1-1, is DGGITQSPKYLFRKEGQNVTLSCEQNLNHDAMYWYRQDPGQGLRLIYYSQIVNDFQKGDIAEGYSVSREKKESFPLTVTSAQKNPTAFYLCASSMESPAPAFFGQGTRLTVV.